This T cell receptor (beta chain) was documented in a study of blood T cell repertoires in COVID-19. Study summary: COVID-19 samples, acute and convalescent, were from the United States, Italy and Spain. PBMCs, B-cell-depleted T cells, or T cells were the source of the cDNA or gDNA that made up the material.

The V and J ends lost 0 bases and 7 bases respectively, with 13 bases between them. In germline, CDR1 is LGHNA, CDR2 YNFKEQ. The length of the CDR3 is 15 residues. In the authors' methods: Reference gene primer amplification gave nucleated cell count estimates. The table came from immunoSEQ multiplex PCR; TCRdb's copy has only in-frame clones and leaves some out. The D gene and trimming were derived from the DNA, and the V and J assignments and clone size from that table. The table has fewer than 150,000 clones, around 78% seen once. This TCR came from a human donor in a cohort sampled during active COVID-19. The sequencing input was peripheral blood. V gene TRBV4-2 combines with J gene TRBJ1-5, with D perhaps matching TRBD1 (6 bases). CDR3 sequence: CASSQESGGLQPQHF. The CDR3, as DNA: TGTGCCAGCAGCCAAGAGTCCGGGGGGCTGCAGCCCCAGCATTTT.